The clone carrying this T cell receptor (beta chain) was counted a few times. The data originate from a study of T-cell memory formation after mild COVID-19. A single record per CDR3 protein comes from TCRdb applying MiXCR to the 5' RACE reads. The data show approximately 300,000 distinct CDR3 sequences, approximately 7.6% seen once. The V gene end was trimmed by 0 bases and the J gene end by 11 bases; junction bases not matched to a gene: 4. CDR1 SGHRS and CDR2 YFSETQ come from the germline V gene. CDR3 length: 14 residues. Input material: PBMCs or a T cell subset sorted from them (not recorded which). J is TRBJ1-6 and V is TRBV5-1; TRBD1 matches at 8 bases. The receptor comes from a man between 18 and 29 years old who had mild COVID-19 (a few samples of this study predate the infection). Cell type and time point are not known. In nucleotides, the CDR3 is TGCGCCAGCAGCTTGGGGACAGGGCAACCACCCCTCCACTTT. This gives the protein CASSLGTGQPPLHF.